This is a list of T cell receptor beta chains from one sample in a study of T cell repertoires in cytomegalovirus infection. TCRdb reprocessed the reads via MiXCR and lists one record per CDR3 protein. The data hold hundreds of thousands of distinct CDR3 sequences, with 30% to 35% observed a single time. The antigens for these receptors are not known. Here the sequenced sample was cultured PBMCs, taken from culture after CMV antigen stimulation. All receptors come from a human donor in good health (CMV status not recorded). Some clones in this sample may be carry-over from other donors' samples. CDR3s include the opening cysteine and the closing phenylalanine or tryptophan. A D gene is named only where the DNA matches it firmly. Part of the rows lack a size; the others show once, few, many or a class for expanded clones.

CDR3 DNA: TGTGCCAGCAGCCACACTAGCGGGGCCGGGGAGCTGTTTTTT
CDR3 protein: CASSHTSGAGELFF
CDR3 length: 14
J gene: TRBJ2-2
V gene: TRBV7-8
clone size: NA
D gene: TRBD2

CDR3 DNA: TGTGCCAGCAGCTCCTACACTACATCTGGAAACACCATATATTTT
CDR3 protein: CASSSYTTSGNTIYF
CDR3 length: 15
J gene: TRBJ1-3
V gene: TRBV7-2
clone size: many
D gene: NA

CDR3 DNA: TGTGCCAGCACCTCGCTCGGTGGCTACACCTTC
CDR3 protein: CASTSLGGYTF
CDR3 length: 11
J gene: TRBJ1-2
V gene: TRBV7-2
clone size: many
D gene: NA

CDR3 DNA: TGTGCCAGCAGCTTAACAGCGGGGGGCGAGCAGTACTTC
CDR3 protein: CASSLTAGGEQYF
CDR3 length: 13
J gene: TRBJ2-7
V gene: TRBV11-2
clone size: few
D gene: TRBD2

CDR3 DNA: TGTGCCAGCAGCTTAGTGGCGCTGGGTAGCGGGGGGGCTGCAGATACGCAGTATTTT
CDR3 protein: CASSLVALGSGGAADTQYF
CDR3 length: 19
J gene: TRBJ2-3
V gene: TRBV7-2
clone size: few
D gene: TRBD2

CDR3 DNA: TGCAGTGCTAGAATCCAGGGTGGAGCTTTCTTT
CDR3 protein: CSARIQGGAFF
CDR3 length: 11
J gene: TRBJ1-1
V gene: TRBV20-1
clone size: few
D gene: NA

CDR3 DNA: TGTGCCAGCAGCGTCCGTGGACAGATTTCCACTGAAGCTTTCTTT
CDR3 protein: CASSVRGQISTEAFF
CDR3 length: 15
J gene: TRBJ1-1
V gene: TRBV11-1
clone size: NA
D gene: NA

CDR3 DNA: TGCAGTGCTAGAACCGGGACAGAAGCTTTCTTT
CDR3 protein: CSARTGTEAFF
CDR3 length: 11
J gene: TRBJ1-1
V gene: TRBV20-1
clone size: few
D gene: NA

CDR3 DNA: TGTGCCAGCAGCTTCCCGGGGACTGGCGAGCAGTACTTC
CDR3 protein: CASSFPGTGEQYF
CDR3 length: 13
J gene: TRBJ2-7
V gene: TRBV7-2
clone size: few
D gene: NA

CDR3 DNA: TGTGCCAGCAGTGAATACCCAGAGAATCAGCCCCAGCATTTT
CDR3 protein: CASSEYPENQPQHF
CDR3 length: 14
J gene: TRBJ1-5
V gene: TRBV6-1
clone size: NA
D gene: NA

CDR3 DNA: TGTGCCAGCAGTTTAAGGCAGGGTATATACGAGCAGTACTTC
CDR3 protein: CASSLRQGIYEQYF
CDR3 length: 14
J gene: TRBJ2-7
V gene: TRBV27
clone size: few
D gene: NA

CDR3 DNA: TGCGCCAGCGGACGGGGGGTCGGACGGAACACTGAAGCTTTCTTT
CDR3 protein: CASGRGVGRNTEAFF
CDR3 length: 15
J gene: TRBJ1-1
V gene: TRBV5-1
clone size: NA
D gene: NA

CDR3 DNA: TGCGCCAGCAGCCCCGGGGTCCCTAATGAAAAACTGTTTTTT
CDR3 protein: CASSPGVPNEKLFF
CDR3 length: 14
J gene: TRBJ1-4
V gene: TRBV4-3
clone size: few
D gene: NA

CDR3 DNA: TGTGCCAGCAGCCCCACGCCGAATGACGGCTCCTACGAGCAGTACTTC
CDR3 protein: CASSPTPNDGSYEQYF
CDR3 length: 16
J gene: TRBJ2-7
V gene: TRBV7-9
clone size: NA
D gene: NA

CDR3 DNA: TGCAGTGCTAGAGACAGGGGTGTTGAAGAGACCCAGTACTTC
CDR3 protein: CSARDRGVEETQYF
CDR3 length: 14
J gene: TRBJ2-5
V gene: TRBV20-1
clone size: few
D gene: NA

CDR3 DNA: TGTGCCAGCAGCTTAGAAGGCTCAGCCCTGCCAAATTCACCCCTCCACTTT
CDR3 protein: CASSLEGSALPNSPLHF
CDR3 length: 17
J gene: TRBJ1-6
V gene: TRBV11-2
clone size: NA
D gene: NA

CDR3 DNA: TGCAGTGCTAGGGGGACAGGGGGTCCAGTTAGGTACAATGAGCAGTTCTTC
CDR3 protein: CSARGTGGPVRYNEQFF
CDR3 length: 17
J gene: TRBJ2-1
V gene: TRBV20-1
clone size: few
D gene: TRBD1

CDR3 DNA: TGTGCCAGTAGTACCCGGGCGGGGCTCTGCTACAATGAGCAGTTCTTC
CDR3 protein: CASSTRAGLCYNEQFF
CDR3 length: 16
J gene: TRBJ2-1
V gene: TRBV19
clone size: NA
D gene: NA

CDR3 DNA: TGTGCCAGCAGCTTGTACGACCCGGGGACCCGGGGCTACACCTTC
CDR3 protein: CASSLYDPGTRGYTF
CDR3 length: 15
J gene: TRBJ1-2
V gene: TRBV7-2
clone size: NA
D gene: NA

CDR3 DNA: TGTGCCAGCAGCCCCTTTTTGGATACGCAGTATTTT
CDR3 protein: CASSPFLDTQYF
CDR3 length: 12
J gene: TRBJ2-3
V gene: TRBV7-2
clone size: many
D gene: NA

CDR3 DNA: TGTGCCAGCAGCAAAGCGGGGGCCAACTCCTACAATGAGCAGTTCTTC
CDR3 protein: CASSKAGANSYNEQFF
CDR3 length: 16
J gene: TRBJ2-1
V gene: TRBV4-2
clone size: few
D gene: TRBD2

CDR3 DNA: TGTGCCAGCAGCTCAGGCCGGAGTATCGGAAACGAGCAGTACTTC
CDR3 protein: CASSSGRSIGNEQYF
CDR3 length: 15
J gene: TRBJ2-7
V gene: TRBV6-5
clone size: NA
D gene: NA

CDR3 DNA: TGCAGTGCCACCCGATGGGCTGAGCAGTTCTTC
CDR3 protein: CSATRWAEQFF
CDR3 length: 11
J gene: TRBJ2-1
V gene: TRBV20-1
clone size: NA
D gene: NA

CDR3 DNA: TGTGCCAGCAGCCAAGAGACTAGCGGGGGGGCGACGCAGTATTTT
CDR3 protein: CASSQETSGGATQYF
CDR3 length: 15
J gene: TRBJ2-3
V gene: TRBV3-1
clone size: NA
D gene: TRBD2